The entry below describes one T cell receptor (beta chain). Genomic DNA constituted the template upon which TCR beta VDJ and CDR3 profiling was performed. One entry per CDR3 protein results from TCRdb running MiXCR on the reads. The sample lists approximately 160,000 distinct CDR3 sequences, 40% to 55% occurring once. This sample was taken from a study of CD8+CD57+ T cells in acquired aplastic anemia. The sequenced patients had an expansion of CD8+CD57+ cells seen by flow cytometry. Germline CDR1 DFQATT, CDR2 SNEGSKA (reference sequence). With 6 bases removed from V and 0 bases from J, the gap between germline ends came to 9 bases. The CDR3 has 12 residues.

The sample taken for sequencing was sorted CD4+, CD8+, or CD8+CD57+ T cells (not recorded which) from PBMCs. The clonotype comes from a human donor with aplastic anemia. The J gene is TRBJ2-7, the V gene TRBV20-1; D uncertain. The CDR3 DNA is TGCAGTGCACCCGGGTCCTCCTACGAGCAGTACTTC. Its translation is CSAPGSSYEQYF.